The T cell receptor (beta chain) described here comes from a study of cytomegalovirus exposure and HLA in healthy donors (dated by TCRdb to 2016 to 2017). Regarding the study in general: An earlier analysis of 587 of the donors reported roughly 300 Gb of sequence data and approximately 120 million unique TCR beta sequences obtained from around 170 million T cells. An early release that covered roughly 600 HLA-typed donors contained approximately 300 gigabases of sequencing data and about 93 million unique TCR sequences. Of the 300 to 400 genotyped donors, approximately 82% fell in the genetic ancestry cluster associated with self-reported Caucasian donors. The study aimed to test whether cataloging public T cell receptors could reveal signatures of past pathogen exposure. The T cell repertoires of 550 to 850 subjects were profiled by immunosequencing and related to cytomegalovirus serostatus. In addition to the first cohort of 666 subjects, a separate validation cohort of approximately 130 different subjects was used. The study combined high-throughput TCR immunosequencing, statistical association of individual TCRs with disease status, and machine learning to predict cytomegalovirus infection status. A later analysis re-analyzed previously published TCR beta repertoires from 660 or so donors and added high-resolution HLA genotyping to study TCR occurrence patterns. In the later analysis, no new phenotypic data were used to find candidate immune exposures; instead, reliance was placed on TCR beta sequences and their occurrence across donors. An earlier analysis of around 580 of the donors used high-throughput TCR beta sequencing to judge whether each TCR beta V gene segment behaved as functional or pseudogenic. Donor age, sex, ethnicity and CMV serostatus were compiled together with the repertoire data. Genome-wide SNP genotypes for about 65% of the roughly 670 donors were used in a later genetic analysis, which treated that subset as a discovery cohort. Every repertoire in the discovery cohort had been generated on one and the same sequencing platform. HLA typing covered class I and class II loci at four-digit resolution. The number of donors typed differed by locus, with 629-630 for A, B, C, DRB1 and DQB1, around 520 for DQA1, 600 to 610 for DPA1, and roughly 450 for DPB1. Roughly five DR-DQ haplotypes were handled as single units for association and clustering because linkage in the cohort was strong. Among under 450 genotyped donors of the cohort, an average of approximately 240,000 unique TCR beta nucleotide sequences were sequenced per donor, around 18% of them non-productive. The study at large found these results: Some IMGT-functional V segments, including TRBV6-2 and TRBV6-3, could not be distinguished by the 87-base-pair reads and were therefore excluded. According to the authors, the approach could potentially be generalized to other disease states and immunological phenotypes. In an earlier analysis of some 540 of the donors, most TCR beta V segments appeared in productive rearrangements about 87% or about 30% of the time, broadly matching IMGT annotations. A further reported finding was that TCR beta sequences accurately predicted the HLA-A and HLA-B alleles for most subjects in the first cohort. A later analysis found that TCR association rates varied across HLA loci, with DRB1 alleles showing the most associated TCRs and HLA-C alleles the fewest. In a later genetic analysis, fewer N-insertions in productive TCRs were reported among donors in an Asian-associated ancestry cluster than the approximately 710-donor mean. A later analysis found that most CMV-associated TCR beta chains appeared HLA-restricted, with HLA associations seemingly driven largely by CMV exposure. A later analysis reported that several top co-occurrence clusters appeared linked to parvovirus B19, influenza, CMV and Epstein-Barr virus. Because HLA typing was unavailable for some donors at each locus, only the typed subset was used in association tests. For the cohort, immune exposure information was limited to CMV serostatus. The classifier was reported to diagnose cytomegalovirus status with high specificity and sensitivity in both the original and validation cohorts. Assigning TCR associations to individual alleles was difficult when HLA alleles, especially DR and DQ, strongly co-occurred. A few of the identified cytomegalovirus-associated TCR beta chains were confirmed in vitro to be specific for cytomegalovirus antigens. The cohort was sequenced for TCR beta chains only, and without alpha or paired-chain data the features that could be detected were limited. The presence/absence analyses assumed that sequencing depth was roughly uniform across donors, and that assumption may not be true. Across donors, most TCR sequences were observed very rarely, whereas some public TCRs were present in many individuals. At a false discovery rate of 0.05, a later analysis linked some 17,000 TCR beta sequences to specific HLA alleles. A cluster of highly shared sequence variants was judged likely to be a technical artifact of the sequencing pipeline. An association between a missense DCLRE1C variant and V-gene and J-gene trimming of TCR beta chains was found in a later genetic analysis and replicated in an independent cohort. Because counts were too low, about 18 rarely observed V segments, including chromosome 9 orphons, were excluded from the earlier analysis of 587 of the donors. In the study, approximately 160 TCR beta chains were listed as associated with cytomegalovirus. Correlated functional status among segregating V segments might be attributable to linkage disequilibrium, but an unknown experimental factor could not be ruled out. In a later analysis, HLA-associated TCR beta chains were found to be more clonally expanded and to have lower generation probabilities than equally common non-associated chains.

Remarks on this clone: The antigen it binds to is not known. The record has no base qualities; no much larger clone is one base away.

The cohort comprised 670 or so healthy bone marrow donors. Cohort members were all nominally healthy when sampled, although unrecorded immune exposures were likely present. The donor was CMV seropositive and belonged to the group of 250 to 300 seropositive cohort members. Every donor gave a peripheral blood sample, and the peripheral blood mononuclear cells from that sample were used for TCR beta sequencing. The Qiagen DNeasy Blood Extraction Kit was used to extract genomic DNA from the blood cell samples. From V the trimming removes 1 base and from J it removes 3 bases, while the gene matches leave 5 bases of the junction unaccounted for. The germline V gene encodes CDR1 LGHNA and CDR2 YNFKEQ. The CDR3 numbers 15 residues from cysteine through phenylalanine. The read is trimmed to its CDR3 DNA, 45 bases read in frame from base 1. Libraries were constructed by the immunoSEQ multiplex PCR assay. For the multiplex PCR, a mixture combining 60 forward primers for TCR Vbeta segments and 13 reverse primers for TCR Jbeta segments was used. The CDR3 region of rearranged TCR beta genes was amplified from genomic DNA by a multiplex PCR assay. The Illumina HiSeq System was used to sequence the amplified TCR beta libraries as 87-base-pair reads. The authors' analysis ran thus. In a later analysis, approximately 74 million unique TCR beta chains were counted across the approximately 640 repertoires, and approximately 11 million of these chains were shared by at least two donors. Raw reads were error-corrected and collapsed into unique sequences by a nearest-neighbor algorithm in which closely related sequences were merged to remove PCR and sequencing errors. CDR3 sequences were aligned to IMGT reference sequences to assign V, D and J gene segments. Each retained sequence needed at least a six-nucleotide match to both a V gene segment and a J gene segment. A rearrangement was called productive if the CDR3 had no stop codons and remained in frame with V and J, and every other rearrangement was called non-productive. Following IMGT convention, CDR3 was defined as the stretch from the second conserved V-encoded cysteine to the conserved J-encoded phenylalanine. The earlier analysis of about 610 of the donors excluded sequences that lacked an unambiguous match to a single V gene segment. An earlier analysis of under 750 of the donors called V segments functional above 56.7% productive rearrangements and segregating when the between-donor standard deviation exceeded 5%. A statistical classification framework was built to diagnose cytomegalovirus status from the catalog of TCR beta chain sequences. In a later analysis, TCR nucleotide sequences were compared against IMGT/GENE-DB human TR gene sequences so that V and J genes could be assigned. Using the TCRdist pipeline, a later analysis assigned CDR3 sequences along with most-parsimonious VDJ recombination scenarios. In a later analysis, each TCR beta chain was defined by its CDR3 amino acid sequence together with its V-gene family, and reads without a unique V-gene family were excluded. In a later analysis, approximately 590 highly shared, low-generation-probability nucleotide sequences were removed to address suspected cross-contamination and a sequencing artifact. In a later analysis, a clonal expansion index for each public chain was calculated from normalized within-repertoire ranks of inferred template counts. A later analysis computed generation probabilities with a VDJ recombination model fitted to out-of-frame rearrangements, and checked the results against IGoR. Hypergeometric tests were used in a later analysis to score TCR-TCR, TCR-HLA and TCR-CMV co-occurrence, with a repertoire-size bias correction applied to the TCR pairs. In a later analysis, false discovery rates were estimated by permuting HLA or CMV assignments 20 times. A later analysis grouped co-occurring TCRs with DBSCAN, adding TCRdist sequence similarity when clustering within HLA-allele-positive subsets. Co-occurrence clustering excluded repertoires with fewer than 30,000 or more than 120,000 public chains, plus five with anomalous nucleotide sharing. Not all clones reach the TCRdb copy of this immuneACCESS table, which keeps in-frame sequences only. Checked studies attribute under half of the gap to unresolved V genes and leave the rest unexplained. V and J calls and clone size are copied from that table; D and trimming were computed from the DNA. For this sample the table gives 150,000 to 200,000 clones, of which about 77% were detected only once. Approximately 10% of the sample lies in the top ten.

The sequence joins TRBV4-2 to TRBJ2-5, with 7 bases matching TRBD2. This TCR was sampled from a man in his late teens or twenties in good health and CMV-seropositive. What was sequenced was PBMCs. The CDR3 reads as follows: CASSQARGGEETQYF. Read as DNA, the sequence is TGTGCCAGCAGCCAAGCTCGTGGGGGGGAAGAGACCCAGTACTTC.